Detailed here is one T cell receptor beta chain. The entry originates in a study of regulatory T cells in long-lasting Graves disease. Described time point: newly diagnosed GD, antithyroid drugs for less than 3 months. The TCR library was prepared using RNA isolated from PBMCs. In building TCR beta libraries, iRepertoire HTBI primers were used together with Arm-PCR of CDR3 regions. TCRdb analysed the multiplex PCR reads with MiXCR anew, one entry per CDR3 protein. The data contain 520,000 or so distinct CDR3 sequences, around 12% of them singletons. Germline values: CDR1 MDHEN, CDR2 SYDVKM. Germline trimming cut 1 base from V and 5 bases from J; bases unmatched to any gene: 2. CDR3 length equals 15 residues. These data were also reused for a study on T cells in Graves' hyperthyroidism and ophthalmopathy.

The TCR sequence derives from a woman aged 25 to 39 with Graves disease. The chain links TRBV28 to TRBJ1-4, with 9 nucleotides matching TRBD1. This sample comprised peripheral blood mononuclear cells (PBMCs), obtained at new diagnosis, from a patient treated with antithyroid drugs. CDR3 protein: CASSLFGTGNEKLFF. The CDR3 bases are TGTGCCAGCAGTTTATTCGGGACAGGGAATGAAAAACTGTTTTTT.